Below, 12 T cell receptor beta chains from the same sample are listed, as sequenced in a study of identical twins. TCRdb analysed the 5' RACE reads with MiXCR anew, one entry per CDR3 protein. The sample lists about 470,000 distinct CDR3 sequences; 24% were seen once. These data are also associated with another study on T cells expressing NK-cell markers.

The sample comprised CD4+ T cells sorted from blood. Receptors originate from a woman aged 18-29 years in good health.

The CDR3 region has the DNA TGTGCCAGCAGCTTAGCCCGGGGACTAGCGGGAGCAGAGACCCAGTACTTC. Encoded protein: CASSLARGLAGAETQYF. The rearrangement joins TRBV7-2 to TRBJ2-5; 14 bases match TRBD2. The CDR3 consists of 17 residues. Per the germline V gene, CDR1 is SGHTA and CDR2 is FQGNSA. The V segment lost 0 bases and the J segment 4 bases; nucleotides outside the gene matches: 4.

This clonotype has just a few counts. V and J are TRBV30 and TRBJ1-1; D is possibly TRBD1 (6 bases). Germline V gives CDR1 GTSNPN, CDR2 SVGIG (reference sequence). The CDR3 is 13 amino acids. The V end lost 3 bases, the J end lost 1 base, and 9 bases lay between the germline ends. CDR3 loop: CAWSPTGNTEAFF. CDR3 nucleotides: TGTGCCTGGAGCCCGACAGGGAACACTGAAGCTTTCTTT.

This clonotype was detected a few times. The gene calls are TRBV12-3 or TRBV12-4 and TRBJ2-7, with TRBD2 matching over 9 bases. Trimming removed 5 bases from V and 1 base from J; junction bases left unmatched: 9. The CDR3 loop spans 16 amino acids. The CDR3 protein is CASSPAGAGGSYEQYF. DNA of the CDR3: TGTGCCAGCAGTCCAGCGGGAGCGGGGGGTTCCTACGAGCAGTACTTC.

This clonotype was detected a few times. The chain joins TRBV4-3 to TRBJ2-1; D gene unclear. The V end was cut by 0 bases, the J end by 0 bases, with 6 bases between. Germline-derived CDR1 and CDR2 are LGHNA and YSLEER. The CDR3 sequence is 15 residues long. The CDR3, as DNA: TGCGCCAGCAGCCAAGACTGGGGCTCCTACAATGAGCAGTTCTTC. Protein sequence: CASSQDWGSYNEQFF.

This clonotype has just a few counts. The chain links TRBV2 to TRBJ1-5, with 7 nucleotides matching TRBD1. The CDR3 has 13 amino acids. The V gene's germline CDR1 is SNHLY and CDR2 FYNNEI. Trimming cost V 3 bases and J 7 bases; bases outside gene matches: 3. CDR3 region: CASSDDRDQPQHF. CDR3 coding DNA: TGTGCCAGCAGTGACGACAGGGACCAGCCCCAGCATTTT.

This sequence joins TRBV6-2 or TRBV6-3 and TRBJ1-1, with TRBD1 matching over 9 bases. The J segment lost 5 bases and the V segment lost 3 bases, leaving 7 bases of the junction unmatched. The CDR3 is 15 amino acids. CDR1 MNHEY and CDR2 SVGEGT come from the germline V gene. The DNA for the CDR3 is TGTGCCAGCAGTTATCTCGGGACAGGGCATACTGAAGCTTTCTTT. This encodes CASSYLGTGHTEAFF.

This clonotype was detected only a few times. The chain carries TRBV14 and TRBJ2-1; D ambiguous. The CDR3 has 15 residues. Between the trimmed V and J ends, which lost 4 bases and 2 bases, there was a span of 12 bases. Germline CDR1 is SGHDN and CDR2 is FVKESK. CDR3 in DNA: TGTGCCAGCAGCCGCGATACGGCACCCTACAATGAGCAGTTCTTC. Its protein product is CASSRDTAPYNEQFF.

CDR3 sequence (DNA): TGCAGTGCTAGAGTTGCCCGCACAGATACGCAGTATTTT. Translation: CSARVARTDTQYF. The chain uses TRBV20-1 and TRBJ2-3, with D unresolved. V lost 1 base to trimming and J lost 1 base, with 6 bases between them. The CDR3 length is 13 residues. Looked up from germline, CDR1 is DFQATT and CDR2 is SNEGSKA (reference sequence).

This clonotype has a handful of counts. V usage is TRBV9 and J usage is TRBJ2-7, with 8 bases matching TRBD1. V gave up 4 bases and J gave up 5 bases; unmatched junction bases: 8. The germline CDR1 and CDR2 sequences are SGDLS and YYNGEE. The CDR3 has 14 residues. Here the CDR3 reads CASSMTGVRDEQYF. The DNA of the CDR3 is TGTGCCAGCAGCATGACAGGGGTTCGGGACGAGCAGTACTTC.

The J gene is TRBJ2-7, the V gene TRBV10-1; D ambiguous. The V end lost 7 bases, the J end lost 3 bases, and 13 bases lay between the germline ends. Germline V gives CDR1 WNHNN, CDR2 SYGVQD (reference sequence). The CDR3 extends over 13 amino acids. Here the CDR3 reads CASNEDFGYEQYF. In DNA form, the CDR3 reads TGCGCCAGCAACGAAGACTTTGGCTACGAGCAGTACTTC.

J is TRBJ2-4 and V is TRBV5-1, with 9 positions matching TRBD2. This CDR3 has 17 residues. The germline V gene encodes CDR1 SGHRS and CDR2 YFSETQ. After removal of 0 bases from V and 7 bases from J, the junction contained 11 bases not matched to a gene. CDR3 in amino acids: CASSLGGSGSTGNIQYF. In nucleotides, the CDR3 is TGCGCCAGCAGCTTGGGTGGTAGCGGGAGTACTGGGAACATTCAGTACTTC.

This clonotype was seen ten or more times. The chain has TRBV12-3 or TRBV12-4 and TRBJ2-7, with D perhaps matching TRBD1 (7 bases). CDR3 length equals 13 residues. V lost 6 bases and J lost 7, with 16 bases in between. Here the CDR3 reads CASSLWRGQEQYF. CDR3 coding DNA: TGTGCCAGCAGCCTGTGGAGGGGGCAGGAGCAGTACTTC.